Listed below are T cell receptor beta chains from one sample, sequenced in a study of cytomegalovirus exposure and HLA in healthy donors. Some clones are missing from TCRdb's copy, which holds only in-frame ones; the method was immunoSEQ multiplex PCR. In the table there are some 130,000 clones, over 60% of which are singletons. Sample: PBMCs. The source is a human donor in good health. Each CDR3 is given with its conserved first and last residue. A D gene is named only where the DNA matches it firmly. Size tells how often a clone was seen (once, few, many) or the class of an expanded clone, and some rows leave it out.

v_gene	abundance	d_gene	j_gene	CDR3aa	CDR3nt
TRBV2	once	TRBD2	TRBJ2-1	CASSDGTSLTYTYNEQFF	TGTGCCAGCAGTGACGGGACTAGCCTCACTTATACTTACAATGAGCAGTTCTTC
TRBV19	.	.	TRBJ1-5	CASTPWVQDSGAQPQHF	TGTGCCAGTACGCCTTGGGTCCAGGACAGTGGTGCTCAGCCCCAGCATTTT
TRBV10-3	.	TRBD1	TRBJ2-1	CAIRGQGRDEQFF	TGTGCCATCAGAGGACAGGGTAGAGATGAGCAGTTCTTC
TRBV9	.	.	TRBJ2-5	CASSVEGHRGGGRGTQYF	TGTGCCAGCAGCGTAGAAGGGCACCGGGGTGGAGGGCGAGGGACCCAGTACTTC
TRBV10-3	.	TRBD1	TRBJ1-2	CAMSFTGAVPIYGYTF	TGTGCCATGTCCTTTACAGGGGCGGTTCCTATCTACGGCTACACCTTC
TRBV4-1	.	TRBD2	TRBJ2-3	CASRSSGGSTDTQYF	TGCGCCAGCAGAAGTAGCGGGGGGAGCACAGATACGCAGTATTTT
TRBV9	.	.	TRBJ1-4	CASSRSTTPGEKLFF	TGTGCCAGCAGCCGATCGACGACACCCGGTGAAAAACTGTTTTTT
TRBV5-5	.	TRBD1	TRBJ2-5	CASSLGGGEETQYF	TGTGCCAGCAGCTTGGGAGGGGGCGAAGAGACCCAGTACTTC
TRBV6-5	.	.	TRBJ2-7	CASSLIVAVHEQYF	TGTGCCAGCAGTTTAATCGTAGCGGTTCACGAGCAGTACTTC
TRBV2	.	TRBD2	TRBJ2-3	CASRSSGGVADTQYF	TGTGCCAGCAGAAGTAGCGGGGGAGTTGCAGATACGCAGTATTTT
TRBV11-2	.	.	TRBJ2-2	CASSLVSNTGELFF	TGTGCCAGCAGCTTAGTGTCAAACACCGGGGAGCTGTTTTTT
TRBV4-1	.	.	TRBJ1-2	CASSQDPPGGGGFYGYTF	TGCGCCAGCAGCCAAGATCCCCCGGGCGGGGGGGGCTTCTATGGCTACACCTTC
TRBV6-5	.	.	TRBJ2-7	CASSATRFYEQYF	TGTGCCAGCAGTGCGACAAGGTTCTACGAGCAGTACTTC
TRBV19	once	TRBD1	TRBJ1-4	CASRSRTGRGGPTNEKLFF	TGTGCCAGTAGGTCCAGGACAGGGAGGGGTGGCCCGACTAATGAAAAACTGTTTTTT
TRBV11-2	.	.	TRBJ1-2	CASSLGGLSGYTF	TGTGCCAGCAGCTTAGGGGGGCTTAGTGGCTACACCTTC
TRBV7-6	.	.	TRBJ2-2	CASSLAPPGNTGELFF	TGTGCCAGCAGCTTAGCGCCTCCGGGGAACACCGGGGAGCTGTTTTTT
TRBV27	.	.	TRBJ1-4	CASSLTNNNEKLFF	TGTGCCAGCAGTTTAACGAACAATAATGAAAAACTGTTTTTT
TRBV7-9	.	TRBD1	TRBJ1-2	CASSLGQGLSGGYTF	TGTGCCAGCAGCTTGGGACAGGGTTTAAGTGGAGGCTACACCTTC
TRBV5-1	few	TRBD1	TRBJ1-1	CASSGGQGGSTEAFF	TGCGCCAGCAGCGGAGGACAGGGTGGAAGCACTGAAGCTTTCTTT
TRBV16	once	TRBD1	TRBJ1-2	CASSENRGRDGYTF	TGTGCCAGCAGCGAAAACAGGGGGCGTGATGGCTACACCTTC
TRBV12-5	.	TRBD2	TRBJ2-3	CASGLIGGASDTQYF	TGTGCTAGTGGTCTAATCGGGGGGGCGTCGGATACGCAGTATTTT
TRBV6-6	few	TRBD1	TRBJ1-6	CASSYRTGTGEPPLHF	TGTGCCAGCAGTTACAGAACGGGGACAGGGGAACCACCCCTCCACTTT
TRBV11-3	.	.	TRBJ2-2	CASSLSRFGGSSGELFF	TGTGCCAGCAGCTTAAGTCGTTTCGGCGGATCTTCCGGGGAGCTGTTTTTT
TRBV10-2	.	.	TRBJ2-7	CATTVESSYEQYF	TGCGCCACCACCGTAGAATCCTCCTACGAGCAGTACTTC
TRBV7-3	once	TRBD2	TRBJ2-5	CASSLITGGPETQYF	TGTGCCAGCAGCTTAATAACGGGGGGGCCGGAGACCCAGTACTTC
TRBV11-3	once	.	TRBJ1-1	CASNGRRPYTEAFF	TGTGCCAGCAATGGGCGCAGGCCCTACACTGAAGCTTTCTTT
TRBV6-1	.	.	TRBJ2-4	CASSENPAGRAKNIQYF	TGTGCCAGCAGTGAAAACCCCGCAGGGCGAGCCAAAAACATTCAGTACTTC
TRBV10-1	.	TRBD2	TRBJ2-5	CASSGGLAGGQETQYF	TGCGCCAGCAGTGGTGGACTAGCGGGGGGGCAGGAGACCCAGTACTTC
TRBV6-1	.	TRBD1	TRBJ2-1	CASRRGTAALNEQFF	TGTGCCAGCAGGAGGGGGACAGCGGCCCTCAATGAGCAGTTCTTC
TRBV6-5	.	.	TRBJ1-6	CASSPGRDSSPLHF	TGTGCCAGCAGTCCCGGTCGCGACTCCTCACCCCTCCACTTT
TRBV28	.	TRBD2	TRBJ2-5	CASSPRWSGGPETQYF	TGTGCCAGCAGTCCACGGTGGAGCGGGGGGCCCGAGACCCAGTACTTC
TRBV5-6	.	TRBD2	TRBJ2-5	CASSLQSGGAETQYF	TGTGCCAGCAGCTTGCAAAGCGGGGGGGCAGAGACCCAGTACTTC
TRBV7-9	.	.	TRBJ1-2	CASSHDDTSNYGYTF	TGTGCCAGCAGTCACGATGACACTTCTAACTATGGCTACACCTTC
TRBV5-1	.	.	TRBJ2-2	CASSLDGAGFGGELFF	TGCGCCAGCAGCTTGGACGGTGCGGGTTTTGGTGGGGAGCTGTTTTTT
TRBV6-5	few	TRBD1	TRBJ1-3	CASSRGQVQGNTIYF	TGTGCCAGCAGCCGTGGACAGGTACAAGGAAACACCATATATTTT
TRBV19	.	.	TRBJ2-3	CASSSRGVATDTQYF	TGTGCCAGTAGTAGTAGGGGTGTAGCCACAGATACGCAGTATTTT
TRBV10-2	.	TRBD1	TRBJ1-6	CASGSDRGQESPLHF	TGCGCCAGCGGGTCGGACAGGGGGCAAGAGTCACCCCTCCACTTT